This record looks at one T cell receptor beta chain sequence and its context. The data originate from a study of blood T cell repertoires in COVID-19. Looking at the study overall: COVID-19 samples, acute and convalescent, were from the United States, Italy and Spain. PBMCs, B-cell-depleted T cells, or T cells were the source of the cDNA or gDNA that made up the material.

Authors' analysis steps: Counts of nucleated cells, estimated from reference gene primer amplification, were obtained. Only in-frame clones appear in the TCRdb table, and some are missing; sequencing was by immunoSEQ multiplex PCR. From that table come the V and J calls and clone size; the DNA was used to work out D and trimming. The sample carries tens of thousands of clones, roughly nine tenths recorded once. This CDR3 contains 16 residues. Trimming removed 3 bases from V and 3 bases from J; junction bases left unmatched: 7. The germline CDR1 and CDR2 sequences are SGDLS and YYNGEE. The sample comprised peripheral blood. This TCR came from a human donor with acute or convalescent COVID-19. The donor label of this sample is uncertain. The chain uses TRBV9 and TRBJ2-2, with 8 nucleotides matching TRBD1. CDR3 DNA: TGTGCCAGCAGCGGGGGACAGGTTTGGGACACCGGGGAGCTGTTTTTT. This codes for CASSGGQVWDTGELFF.